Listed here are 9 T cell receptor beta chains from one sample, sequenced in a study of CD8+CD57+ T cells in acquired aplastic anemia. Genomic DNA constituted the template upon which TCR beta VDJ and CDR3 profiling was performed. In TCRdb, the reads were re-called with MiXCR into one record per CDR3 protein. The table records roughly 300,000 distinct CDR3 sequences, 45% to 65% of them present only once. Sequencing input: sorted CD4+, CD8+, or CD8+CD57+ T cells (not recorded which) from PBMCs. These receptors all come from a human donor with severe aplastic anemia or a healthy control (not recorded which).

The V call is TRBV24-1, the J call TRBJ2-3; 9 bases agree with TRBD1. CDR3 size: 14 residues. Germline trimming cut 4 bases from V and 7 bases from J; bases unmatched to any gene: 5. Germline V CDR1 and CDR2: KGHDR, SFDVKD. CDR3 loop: CATSDGQGSNTQYF. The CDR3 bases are TGTGCCACCAGTGACGGACAGGGGTCTAATACGCAGTATTTT.

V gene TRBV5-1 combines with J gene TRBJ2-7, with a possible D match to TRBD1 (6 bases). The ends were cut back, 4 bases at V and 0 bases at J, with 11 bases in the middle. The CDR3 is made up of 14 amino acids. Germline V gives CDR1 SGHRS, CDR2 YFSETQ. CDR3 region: CASSDGGNSYEQYF. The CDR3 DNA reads TGCGCCAGCAGCGATGGGGGCAACTCCTACGAGCAGTACTTC.

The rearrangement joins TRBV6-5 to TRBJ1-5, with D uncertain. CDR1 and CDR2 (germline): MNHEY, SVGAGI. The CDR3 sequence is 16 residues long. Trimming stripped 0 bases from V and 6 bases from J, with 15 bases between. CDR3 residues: CASSYSSNGLGQPQHF. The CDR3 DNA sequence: TGTGCCAGCAGTTACTCGAGTAATGGGTTGGGTCAGCCCCAGCATTTT.

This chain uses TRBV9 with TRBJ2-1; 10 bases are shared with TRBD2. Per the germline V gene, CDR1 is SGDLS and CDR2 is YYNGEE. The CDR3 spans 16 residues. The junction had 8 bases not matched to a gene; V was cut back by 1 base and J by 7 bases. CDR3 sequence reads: CASSVPSGGAVNEQFF. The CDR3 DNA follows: TGTGCCAGCAGCGTACCCAGCGGGGGGGCCGTGAATGAGCAGTTCTTC. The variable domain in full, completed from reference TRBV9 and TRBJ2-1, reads DSGVTQTPKHLITATGQRVTLRCSPRSGDLSVYWYQQSLDQGLQFLIQYYNGEERAKGNILERFSAQQFPDLHSELNLSSLELGDSALYFCASSVPSGGAVNEQFFGPGTRLTVL.

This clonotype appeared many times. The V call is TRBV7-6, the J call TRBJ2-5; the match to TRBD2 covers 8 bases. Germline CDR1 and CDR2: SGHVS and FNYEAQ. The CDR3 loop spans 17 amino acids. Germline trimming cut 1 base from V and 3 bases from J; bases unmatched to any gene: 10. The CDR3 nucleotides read TGTGCCAGCAGCTTAGGACAACGGGGGGGCAGAAAAGAGACCCAGTACTTC. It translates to CASSLGQRGGRKETQYF.

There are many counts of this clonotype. CDR3 nucleotides: TGCAGTGCTAGAGATCCGTGGAGGGCAGGTGAAAAACTGTTTTTT. As protein: CSARDPWRAGEKLFF. V and J are TRBV20-1 and TRBJ1-4; the D is unclear. CDR3 length: 15 residues. V was trimmed by 0 bases and J by 7 bases, leaving 15 bases between them. Per the germline V gene, CDR1 is DFQATT and CDR2 is SNEGSKA (reference sequence).

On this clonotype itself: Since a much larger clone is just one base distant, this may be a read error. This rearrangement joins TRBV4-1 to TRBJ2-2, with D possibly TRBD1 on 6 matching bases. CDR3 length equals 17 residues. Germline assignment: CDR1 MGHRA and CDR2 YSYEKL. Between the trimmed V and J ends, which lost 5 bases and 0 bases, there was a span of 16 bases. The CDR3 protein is CASSKNREPANTGELFF. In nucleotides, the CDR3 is TGCGCCAGCAGCAAAAACAGGGAACCCGCGAACACCGGGGAGCTGTTTTTT.

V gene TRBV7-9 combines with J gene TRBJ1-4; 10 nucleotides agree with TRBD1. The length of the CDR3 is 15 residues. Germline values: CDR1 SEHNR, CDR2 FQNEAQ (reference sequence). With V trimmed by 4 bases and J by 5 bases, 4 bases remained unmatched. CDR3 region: CASSSSGQGNEKLFF. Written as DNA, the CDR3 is TGTGCCAGCAGCTCGTCGGGACAGGGGAATGAAAAACTGTTTTTT.

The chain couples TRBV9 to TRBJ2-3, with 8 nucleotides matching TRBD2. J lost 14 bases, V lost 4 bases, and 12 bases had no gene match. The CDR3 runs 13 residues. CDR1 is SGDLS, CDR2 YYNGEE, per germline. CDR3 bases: TGTGCCAGCAGCCCCCCGGGTAGCGGGGATCGGTATTTT. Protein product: CASSPPGSGDRYF.